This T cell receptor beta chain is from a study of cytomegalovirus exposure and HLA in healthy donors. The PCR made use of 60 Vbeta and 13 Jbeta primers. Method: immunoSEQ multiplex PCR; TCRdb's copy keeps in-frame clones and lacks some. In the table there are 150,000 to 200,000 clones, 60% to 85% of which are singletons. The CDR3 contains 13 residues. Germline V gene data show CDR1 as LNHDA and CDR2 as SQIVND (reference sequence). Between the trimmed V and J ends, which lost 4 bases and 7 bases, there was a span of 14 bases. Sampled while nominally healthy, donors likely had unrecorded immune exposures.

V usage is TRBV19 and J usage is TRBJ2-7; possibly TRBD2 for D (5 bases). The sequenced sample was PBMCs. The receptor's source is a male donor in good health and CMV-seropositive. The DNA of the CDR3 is TGTGCCAGTAGTAGCCTGACCGAGGGAGAGCAGTACTTC. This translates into CASSSLTEGEQYF.